This T cell receptor beta chain was captured in a study of blood T cell repertoires in COVID-19. From germline, CDR1 is KGHDR and CDR2 SFDVKD. With 6 bases clipped from V and 5 bases from J, the junction kept 9 bases outside the gene matches. The CDR3 length is 14 residues. Sequencing used immunoSEQ multiplex PCR; TCRdb keeps in-frame clones, though not all of them. The sample yields about 250,000 clones, roughly 85% seen once. Specimen: PBMCs or T cells enriched from blood (not recorded which). The sequence derives from a man aged 40-49 years who had been exposed to COVID-19. This chain links TRBV24-1 with TRBJ2-7; 7 nucleotides align to TRBD1. As DNA, the CDR3 is TGTGCCACCAGTAGAGGGGGCGCTTCGGACGAGCAGTACTTC. Translating it yields CATSRGGASDEQYF.